The rows below give T cell receptor beta chains drawn from one sample of a study of CXCR3-negative and CXCR3-positive naive CD8 T cells. TCRdb reprocessed the 5' RACE reads, keeping one entry per CDR3 protein, no DNA. Recorded here are around 61,000 distinct CDR3 sequences; the top ten clones represent approximately 0.72%. Sequenced: naive CXCR3+ CD8+ T cells from blood. The receptors here all came from a human donor in good health. Some clones in this sample may be carry-over from other donors' samples. Both conserved end residues are part of each CDR3. Fields, in order: J gene, V gene, CDR3 length, CDR3 protein.

TRBJ1-4 TRBV7-9 17 CASSSPLQSTDDEKLFF
TRBJ2-5 TRBV7-6 15 CASSPREGRLETQYF
TRBJ2-7 TRBV5-1 14 CASSWGLAGVEQYF
TRBJ2-4 TRBV12-3/TRBV12-4 16 CASSQRGDRPKNIQYF
TRBJ2-7 TRBV27 14 CASSFQGSSYEQYF
TRBJ1-1 TRBV6-2/TRBV6-3 16 CASSYNPDRMNTEAFF
TRBJ2-3 TRBV20-1 15 CSAREPDYGEDTQYF
TRBJ1-5 TRBV6-2/TRBV6-3 16 CASSSGAHTINQPQHF
TRBJ2-3 TRBV6-4 15 CASSASAGGLDTQYF
TRBJ2-3 TRBV29-1 13 CSGRQGALDTQYF
TRBJ2-7 TRBV7-9 14 CASSSPQGSYEQYF
TRBJ2-7 TRBV25-1 13 CASSELRVGEQYF
TRBJ2-7 TRBV7-9 14 CASSQGLGPGEQYF
TRBJ2-3 TRBV6-5 18 CASSYGLESGGTTDTQYF
TRBJ1-4 TRBV12-3/TRBV12-4 13 CASSSAADEKLFF
TRBJ1-1 TRBV29-1 11 CSVLEQTEAFF
TRBJ2-2 TRBV14 15 CASSPPGTHIGELFF
TRBJ2-2 TRBV7-2 17 CASSLRRGPSATGELFF
TRBJ1-1 TRBV6-5 15 CASSYGRGLNTEAFF
TRBJ2-1 TRBV5-1 15 CASSKKLAEYNEQFF
TRBJ2-3 TRBV6-5 14 CASSYVTTPDTQYF
TRBJ2-1 TRBV7-2 17 CASSFGLAVPTINEQFF
TRBJ2-4 TRBV3-1 16 CASSQDWGTPRDIQYF
TRBJ1-1 TRBV29-1 12 CSVLPGNTEAFF
TRBJ2-1 TRBV2 11 CASSEGNEQFF
TRBJ1-4 TRBV4-2 15 CASSQDAGLGEKLFF
TRBJ2-7 TRBV14 13 CASRYTGAYEQYF